This T cell receptor beta chain was identified during a study of blood T cell repertoires in COVID-19. The overall study: T cells, B-cell-depleted T cells, or PBMCs provided the cDNA or gDNA that served as material.

Some clones are missing from TCRdb's copy, which holds only in-frame ones; the method was immunoSEQ multiplex PCR. The table has 70,000 to 95,000 clones, 85% seen once. CDR3 length: 14 residues. The V gene end was trimmed by 6 bases and the J gene end by 4 bases; junction bases not matched to a gene: 4. Germline V CDR1 and CDR2: MNHEY, SVGAGI. This sequence was found in a woman aged 70 to 79 with active or convalescent COVID-19. The sequenced material came from peripheral blood. The rearrangement joins TRBV6-5 to TRBJ2-2; 8 nucleotides match TRBD2. In DNA form, the CDR3 reads TGTGCCAGCAGGTCGGGGGGGCTCACCGGGGAGCTGTTTTTT. Translation gives CASRSGGLTGELFF.